This paragraph reports one TCR beta chain. The antigen remains unidentified. The sample is drawn from a study of T cell responses to AZD1222 COVID-19 vaccine. Study conclusions and caveats: Sampling captured repertoires only after the peak T cell response. White British ancestry dominated among donors, who included more females, and clonal diversity was possibly underestimated.

TCRdb's copy holds only in-frame clones and misses some; the assay was immunoSEQ multiplex PCR. This sample has 65,000 to 70,000 clones; about 80% occur once, and the top ten carry around 10%. The sequencing used peripheral blood, collected on day 0 of AZD1222 vaccination. This clonotype originated in an adult in good health.

In nucleotides, the CDR3 is TGTGCCATCAGTGATCTGAGCAATCAGCCCCAGCATTTT. Translation: CAISDLSNQPQHF. The chain links TRBV10-3 to TRBJ1-5; D is ambiguous. This CDR3 region has 13 residues. Between the trimmed V and J ends, which lost 3 bases and 1 base, there was a span of 4 bases. The germline V gene encodes CDR1 ENHRY and CDR2 SYGVKD.